The 11 T cell receptor beta chains listed next were all sequenced from one sample in a study of identical twins. MiXCR, applied by TCRdb to the 5' RACE reads, yields one record per CDR3 protein. The table includes 200,000 to 250,000 distinct CDR3 sequences, over 13% detected once. Sequences were obtained from memory (CD45RO+) T cells sorted from blood. The receptor set was obtained from a young woman in good health.

The V gene is TRBV5-6, the J gene TRBJ2-1; maybe TRBD2 (6 bases). Trimming pared 0 bases from V and 2 bases from J, leaving 9 bases between. Germline V gene data show CDR1 as SGHDT and CDR2 as YYEEEE. This CDR3 is built from 15 residues. This chain's CDR3 is CASSLETGAYNEQFF. CDR3 sequence (DNA): TGTGCCAGCAGCTTGGAGACGGGAGCCTACAATGAGCAGTTCTTC.

This clonotype was counted ten times or more. The gene calls are TRBV2 and TRBJ1-6, with D hard to call. Germline V gene lookup returns CDR1 SNHLY and CDR2 FYNNEI. Trimming left V 3 bases short and J 8 bases short, with 8 bases between. The CDR3 extends over 13 amino acids. CDR3 loop: CASSETSDSPLHF. The CDR3, as DNA: TGTGCCAGCAGTGAGACCAGTGATTCACCCCTCCACTTT.

This clonotype was counted a few times. The chain couples TRBV20-1 to TRBJ2-1; the match to TRBD2 covers 11 bases. The ends lost 4 bases at V and 5 bases at J; junction bases unmatched: 7. The CDR3 is 15 amino acids. The germline gives CDR1 DFQATT, CDR2 SNEGSKA (reference sequence). The CDR3 here is CSAKGVAGGDNEQFF. The CDR3 DNA follows: TGCAGTGCTAAGGGGGTAGCGGGAGGGGACAATGAGCAGTTCTTC.

The gene calls are TRBV15 and TRBJ2-2; D call uncertain. This CDR3 spans 15 amino acids. Germline V gives CDR1 LNHNV, CDR2 YYDKDF (reference sequence). V lost 1 base and J lost 3, with 9 bases in between. CDR3 protein: CATSRVPEYTGELFF. CDR3 bases: TGTGCCACCAGCAGAGTCCCAGAATACACCGGGGAGCTGTTTTTT.

This clonotype was detected a few times. J is TRBJ1-5 and V is TRBV20-1, with D unclear. Germline V gene lookup returns CDR1 DFQATT and CDR2 SNEGSKA (reference sequence). The CDR3 is made up of 14 amino acids. Trimming removed 0 bases from V and 2 bases from J, with 8 bases in between. CDR3 DNA: TGCAGTGCTAGAGACCTTGTGGGCAATCAGCCCCAGCATTTT. It codes for CSARDLVGNQPQHF.

The rearrangement joins TRBV18 to TRBJ1-6; TRBD1 aligns across 10 bases. The CDR3 sequence is 16 residues long. With V trimmed by 4 bases and J by 3 bases, 3 bases remained unmatched. Germline V gene lookup returns CDR1 KGHSH and CDR2 LQKENI. CDR3 bases: TGTGCCAGCTCACGGACAGGGGGAGGCTATAATTCACCCCTCCACTTT. Its translation is CASSRTGGGYNSPLHF.

This chain uses TRBV9 with TRBJ1-1; unclear D gene. This CDR3 has 15 residues. CDR1 and CDR2 (germline): SGDLS, YYNGEE. V dropped 0 bases and J dropped 0 bases, with 9 bases sitting between them. The DNA of the CDR3 is TGTGCCAGCAGCGTAGATGGAGGCGTGAACACTGAAGCTTTCTTT. Translated: CASSVDGGVNTEAFF.

V and J are TRBV2 and TRBJ2-1, with TRBD1 matching 8 bases. CDR1 is SNHLY, CDR2 FYNNEI, per germline. This CDR3 spans 14 amino acids. V shed 5 bases and J 9 bases; nucleotides not matched to a gene: 9. The CDR3: CASSPRTGRSEQFF. The CDR3 DNA reads as TGTGCCAGCAGTCCACGGACAGGGAGAAGTGAGCAGTTCTTC.

The genes are TRBV12-3 or TRBV12-4 and TRBJ2-5, with TRBD2 identical over 12 bases. The CDR3 has 15 residues. V gave up 4 bases and J gave up 2 bases; unmatched junction bases: 2. The CDR3 DNA reads TGTGCCAGCAGTTGGACTAGCGGGATTCAAGAGACCCAGTACTTC. It is translated as CASSWTSGIQETQYF.

This chain links TRBV5-1 with TRBJ1-6; D uncertain. Per the germline V gene, CDR1 is SGHRS and CDR2 is YFSETQ. This CDR3 has 15 amino acids. V lost 3 bases and J lost 8, with 15 bases in between. CDR3 in amino acids: CASSYKDEKDSPLHF. CDR3 in DNA: TGCGCCAGCAGCTATAAAGACGAGAAGGATTCACCCCTCCACTTT. The variable domain in full, with the rest retrieved from reference TRBV5-1 and TRBJ1-6, is KAGVTQTPRYLIKTRGQQVTLSCSPISGHRSVSWYQQTPGQGLQFLFEYFSETQRNKGNFPGRFSGRQFSNSRSEMNVSTLELGDSALYLCASSYKDEKDSPLHFGNGTRLTVT.

This CDR3 is CASSFLLGEQYF. CDR3 nucleotide sequence: TGTGCCAGCAGCTTCCTCTTGGGGGAGCAGTACTTC. The rearrangement joins TRBV11-3 to TRBJ2-7, with D unresolved. The CDR3 has 12 residues. CDR1 and CDR2 (germline): SGHNT, YENEEA. Trimming removed 3 bases at V and 7 bases at J, with 10 bases between.